Sequencing of this TCR beta chain was carried out in a study of technical replicates of blood from a handful of donors. Here immunoSEQ multiplex PCR was the method, and the copy in TCRdb shows in-frame clones only, minus some. The sample lists more than 60,000 clones; 90% to 95% were seen once. This clone was observed once. The sequencing input was T cells isolated from PBMCs. The receptor was derived from a human donor in good health.

Written as DNA, the CDR3 is TGTGCCACCAGCAACTCGGGACAGGGGGCGTCTGGGCAGTACTTC. Its translation is CATSNSGQGASGQYF. This rearrangement joins TRBV15 to TRBJ2-7; 12 positions match TRBD1. V shed 4 bases, J shed 9 bases, and the junction held 10 bases outside the gene matches. The CDR3 runs 15 residues. Germline CDR1 reads LNHNV; CDR2 reads YYDKDF (reference sequence).